This T cell receptor (beta chain) comes out of a study of Ad26.COV2.S vaccination and SARS-CoV-2 variants (dated by TCRdb to the early 2020s). Regarding the research as a whole: Vaccine-arm donors were drawn from COV1001, a multicentre, randomized, double-blind, placebo-controlled phase I-IIa trial of Ad26.COV2.S in healthy adults. Trial participants were randomized into five groups of five, in which low-dose or high-dose Ad26.COV2.S was given once or twice, or placebo was given on both occasions. The TCR-sequenced set comprised around 30 samples: some 20 Ad26.COV2.S vaccine recipients, 5 placebo recipients and 8 SARS-CoV-2 convalescent individuals. TCRbeta repertoire sequencing was used to assess the specificity and breadth of SARS-CoV-2-reactive T cell receptors after Ad26.COV2.S vaccination. Investigators did not know the trial group allocation while performing experiments and assessing outcomes. Dosing of Ad26.COV2.S was intramuscular, at either 5x10^10 or 1x10^11 viral particles, delivered as one shot or as two shots spaced 56 days apart.

The sample's treatment or condition, from its label and the paper: around 19 received Ad26.COV2.S at low or high dose, single or two shots; roughly five received placebo; per-sample allocation not given. Repertoires of vaccine and placebo recipients were sequenced from samples taken on day 63 after the first injection. In Cohort 1b, more than 20 adults aged 18-55 years were enrolled at a single site in Boston, USA, between 29 July and 7 August 2020. Ad26.COV2.S was a replication-incompetent adenovirus type 26 vector expressing a prefusion-stabilized SARS-CoV-2 spike protein from the original Wuhan strain. The immunoSEQ Assay was used to sequence TCRbeta CDR3 regions. After extraction, genomic DNA underwent amplification by bias-controlled multiplex PCR, followed by high-throughput sequencing. Per the source publication's procedure: To quantify the absolute abundance of every unique TCRbeta CDR3 region, sequences were collapsed and filtered. T cell fraction was estimated by normalizing TCRbeta template counts to usable DNA, with usable DNA measured through amplification of reference genes found in all nucleated cells. Repertoire TCRs were annotated as SARS-CoV-2-specific by exact matching of V gene, CDR3 amino acid sequence and J gene to a known reactive TCR set. The reference SARS-CoV-2 TCR set was derived from MIRA and filtered for enrichment in COVID-19-positive ImmuneCODE repertoires, a step that removed public or cross-reactive TCRs. Using the MIRA antigens, annotated TCRs were further analysed by specific ORF or by position within an ORF. Breadth was defined as the number of annotated unique rearrangements divided by the total number of unique productive rearrangements, and depth was defined as the summed frequency of the annotated unique rearrangements. Two-sided Wilcoxon rank-sum tests were used to compare TCR breadth between groups. Held by TCRdb, this immuneACCESS table contains in-frame sequences only and omits some clones. Under half of the omission traces to an unresolved V gene where checked; the cause of the rest is unknown. That table is the source of V, J and clone size, and D and trimming were worked out from the DNA. The sample data list some 330,000 clones, and 90% of these were observed just once. The ten largest account for about 5% of the sample.

Regarding this clone: Its antigen target is currently unknown. No base qualities exist here, and no much larger clone lies one base off it.

V gives up 10 bases and J gives up 4 bases, and the segment between their germline ends measures 20 bases. The CDR3 spans 15 residues, from the cysteine through the phenylalanine. Only CDR3 DNA remains: 45 bases, in frame from the first base. CDR1 MNHEY and CDR2 SMNVEV were looked up in the germline V gene (reference sequence). Study-wide conclusions, independent of this receptor: Non-spike TCR breadth was comparable between vaccine and placebo recipients, consistent with the vaccine containing only spike. Comparing responses between vaccine doses or regimens was not something the study was powered to do. Substantial breadth of spike-specific CD8+ and CD4+ T cell responses was reported after vaccination. Higher spike-specific TCR breadth was observed in Ad26.COV2.S recipients than in placebo recipients (P = 0.0014). According to the authors, total T cell responses may have been underestimated by the TCR breadth and depth analyses.

The rearranged segments are TRBV27 and TRBJ2-1; 7 matching bases give a weak D call of TRBD2. Sequences were derived from peripheral blood, sampled in a trial of Ad26.COV2.S vaccine versus placebo. The sequence derives from a person aged 18-60 years who received the Ad26.COV2.S COVID-19 vaccine or a placebo. The DNA is TGTGCCACCAGAGGGGGGGCCGGGACTTACAATGAGCAGTTCTTC. It encodes CATRGGAGTYNEQFF.